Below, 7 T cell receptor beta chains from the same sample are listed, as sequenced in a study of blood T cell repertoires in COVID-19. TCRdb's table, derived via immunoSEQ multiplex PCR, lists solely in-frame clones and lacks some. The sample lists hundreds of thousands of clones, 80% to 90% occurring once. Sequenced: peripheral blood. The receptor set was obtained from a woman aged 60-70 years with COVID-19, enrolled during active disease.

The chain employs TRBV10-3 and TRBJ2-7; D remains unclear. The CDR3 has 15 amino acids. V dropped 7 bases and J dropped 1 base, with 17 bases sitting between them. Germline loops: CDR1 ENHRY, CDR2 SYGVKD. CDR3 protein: CAITEETATSYEQYF. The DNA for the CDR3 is TGTGCCATCACCGAGGAGACGGCTACTTCCTACGAGCAGTACTTC.

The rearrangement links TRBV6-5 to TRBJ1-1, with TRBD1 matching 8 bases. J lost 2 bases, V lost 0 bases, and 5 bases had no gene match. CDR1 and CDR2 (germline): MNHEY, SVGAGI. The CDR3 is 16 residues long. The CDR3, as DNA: TGTGCCAGCAGTTACTCGGGGACAGGCCGAAACACTGAAGCTTTCTTT. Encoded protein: CASSYSGTGRNTEAFF.

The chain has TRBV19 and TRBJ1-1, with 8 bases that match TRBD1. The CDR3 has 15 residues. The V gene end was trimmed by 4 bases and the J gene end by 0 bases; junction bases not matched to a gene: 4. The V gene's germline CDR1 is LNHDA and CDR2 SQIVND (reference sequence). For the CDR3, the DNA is TGTGCCAGTAGTAAGGGACAGGTATTGAACACTGAAGCTTTCTTT. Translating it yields CASSKGQVLNTEAFF.

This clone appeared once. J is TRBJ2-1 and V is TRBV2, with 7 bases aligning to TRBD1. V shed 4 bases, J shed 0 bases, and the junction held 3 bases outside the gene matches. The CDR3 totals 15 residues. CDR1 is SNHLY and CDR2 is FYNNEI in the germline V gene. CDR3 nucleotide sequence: TGTGCCAGCAGTGCGCGACAGGGCTCCTACAATGAGCAGTTCTTC. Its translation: CASSARQGSYNEQFF.

CDR3 sequence reads: CASSLGGGAETQYF. For the CDR3, the DNA is TGTGCCAGCAGCTTAGGCGGGGGGGCAGAGACCCAGTACTTC. The chain employs TRBV7-2 and TRBJ2-5; 9 bases map to TRBD2. Germline values: CDR1 SGHTA, CDR2 FQGNSA. This CDR3 region has 14 residues. V shed 1 base, J shed 4 bases, and the junction held 1 base outside the gene matches.

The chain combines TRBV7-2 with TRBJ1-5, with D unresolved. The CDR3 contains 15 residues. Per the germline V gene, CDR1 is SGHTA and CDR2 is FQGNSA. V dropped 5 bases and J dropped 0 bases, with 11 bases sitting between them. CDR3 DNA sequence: TGTGCCAGCAGCCTCTCGGGGAATAGCAATCAGCCCCAGCATTTT. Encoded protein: CASSLSGNSNQPQHF.

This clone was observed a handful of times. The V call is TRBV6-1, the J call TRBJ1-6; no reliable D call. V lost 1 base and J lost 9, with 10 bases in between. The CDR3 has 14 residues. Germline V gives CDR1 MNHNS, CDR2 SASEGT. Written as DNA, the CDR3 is TGTGCCAGCAGTGAAGTCGCCCCTACTTCACCCCTCCACTTT. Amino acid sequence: CASSEVAPTSPLHF.